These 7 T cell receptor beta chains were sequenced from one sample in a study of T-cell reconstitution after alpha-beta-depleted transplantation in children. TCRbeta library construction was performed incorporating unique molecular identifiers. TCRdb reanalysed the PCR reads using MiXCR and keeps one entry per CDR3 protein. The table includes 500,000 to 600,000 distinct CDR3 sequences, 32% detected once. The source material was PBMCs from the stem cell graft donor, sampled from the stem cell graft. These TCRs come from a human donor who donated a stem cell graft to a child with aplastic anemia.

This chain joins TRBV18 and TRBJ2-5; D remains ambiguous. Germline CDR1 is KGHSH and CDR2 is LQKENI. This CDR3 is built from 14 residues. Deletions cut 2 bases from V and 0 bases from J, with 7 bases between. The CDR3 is CASSPFADQETQYF. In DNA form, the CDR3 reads TGTGCCAGCTCACCATTCGCGGACCAAGAGACCCAGTACTTC.

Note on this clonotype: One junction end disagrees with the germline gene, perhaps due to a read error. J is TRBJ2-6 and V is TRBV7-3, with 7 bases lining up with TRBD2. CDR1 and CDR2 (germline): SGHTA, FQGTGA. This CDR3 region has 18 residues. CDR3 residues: CASSLNGRADSGANGLTF. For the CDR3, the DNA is TGTGCCAGCAGCTTAAATGGGAGGGCGGACTCTGGGGCCAACGGCCTGACTTTC.

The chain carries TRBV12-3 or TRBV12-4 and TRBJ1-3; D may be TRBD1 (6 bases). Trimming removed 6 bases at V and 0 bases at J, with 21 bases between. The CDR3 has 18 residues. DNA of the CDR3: TGTGCCAGCAGCTTCCCAGGGGCCGGGGCCATCTCTGGAAACACCATATATTTT. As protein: CASSFPGAGAISGNTIYF.

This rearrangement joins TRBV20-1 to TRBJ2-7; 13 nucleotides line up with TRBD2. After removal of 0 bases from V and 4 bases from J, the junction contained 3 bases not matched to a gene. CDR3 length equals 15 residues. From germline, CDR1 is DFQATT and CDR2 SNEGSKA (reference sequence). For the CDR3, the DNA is TGCAGTGCTAGAGATCCGGGACTAGCGGGGTACGAGCAGTACTTC. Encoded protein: CSARDPGLAGYEQYF.

CDR3: CASSAPGTSGSSYNEQFF. CDR3 nucleotides: TGTGCCAGCAGCGCCCCGGGGACTAGCGGGAGCTCCTACAATGAGCAGTTCTTC. The V and J genes are TRBV28 and TRBJ2-1; TRBD2 aligns across 14 bases. With 6 bases clipped from V and 0 bases from J, the junction kept 7 bases outside the gene matches. The germline gives CDR1 MDHEN, CDR2 SYDVKM. This CDR3 is 18 amino acids long.

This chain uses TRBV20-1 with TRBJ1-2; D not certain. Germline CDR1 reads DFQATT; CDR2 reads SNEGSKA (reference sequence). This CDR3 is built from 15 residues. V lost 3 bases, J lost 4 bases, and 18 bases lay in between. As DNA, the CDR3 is TGCAGTGCTAGTTCGAACGCTGATGGGAGCTATGGCTACACCTTC. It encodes CSASSNADGSYGYTF.

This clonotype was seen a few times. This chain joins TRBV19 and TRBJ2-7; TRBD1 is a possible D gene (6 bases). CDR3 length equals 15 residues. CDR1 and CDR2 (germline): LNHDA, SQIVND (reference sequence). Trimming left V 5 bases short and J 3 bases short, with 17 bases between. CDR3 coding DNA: TGTGCCAGTAGTCCTGAGGGGGATTTGATCTACGAGCAGTACTTC. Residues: CASSPEGDLIYEQYF.